The clone carrying this T cell receptor beta chain has ten or more counts. This sample is drawn from a study of neurological immune-mediated disorders. This CDR3 comprises 14 residues. Germline V gene sequence: CDR1 SGDLS, CDR2 YYNGEE. V lost 0 bases to trimming and J lost 7 bases, with 11 bases between them. Every sequencing run generated in excess of 180 million TCR-beta sequences. These sequences covered 15-18 subjects. One entry per CDR3 protein, called by TCRdb with MiXCR from the 5' RACE reads. Of roughly 100,000 distinct CDR3 sequences listed, 10% to 11% are singletons. The time point denotes: longitudinal time-point 3.

The sample taken for sequencing was PBMCs. J is TRBJ2-1 and V is TRBV9; D uncertain. This TCR came from a female donor with HTLV-1-associated myelopathy (HAM/TSP). The CDR3 spells CASSVGPVENEQFF. CDR3 coding DNA: TGTGCCAGCAGCGTAGGTCCCGTTGAGAATGAGCAGTTCTTC.